Listed below are T cell receptor beta chains from one sample, sequenced in a study of response to subunit inactivated influenza vaccine. A single record per CDR3 protein comes from TCRdb applying MiXCR to the RT-PCR reads. The data contain 150,000 to 200,000 distinct CDR3 sequences, roughly 8.7% of them seen just once; the ten biggest clones take up approximately 10%. This specimen consisted of non-naive T cells sorted from PBMCs, obtained on the day of vaccination. These receptor sequences come from a man aged 45-60 years who received an inactivated influenza vaccine. Each CDR3 is given with its conserved first and last residue. The D gene is left open where the match is weak. Clone size is shown for a subset of rows, as once, few, many or a class of expanded clone.

size	D	length	V	J	CDR3	DNA
few	-	14	TRBV20-1	TRBJ2-7	CSAESTGNSYEQYF	TGCAGTGCGGAGTCGACAGGAAACTCCTACGAGCAGTACTTC
many	-	15	TRBV4-2	TRBJ2-1	CASSQGISSYNEQFF	TGTGCCAGCAGCCAAGGAATAAGCTCCTACAATGAGCAGTTCTTC
few	-	14	TRBV6-2/TRBV6-3	TRBJ1-1	CASSRGGVNTEAFF	TGTGCCAGCAGTCGAGGGGGGGTGAACACTGAAGCTTTCTTT
few	TRBD1	13	TRBV20-1	TRBJ1-6	CSATGGRNSPLHF	TGCAGTGCTACAGGGGGCAGAAATTCACCCCTCCACTTT
few	-	15	TRBV7-8	TRBJ2-3	CASSPRGGLVDTQYF	TGTGCCAGCAGCCCCAGAGGGGGTTTGGTGGATACGCAGTATTTT
few	TRBD1	17	TRBV2	TRBJ2-7	CASSERTGLSSSYEQYF	TGTGCCAGCAGTGAACGGACAGGGTTATCTTCCTCCTACGAGCAGTACTTC
many	-	15	TRBV4-2	TRBJ2-7	CASRPEGTVSYEQYF	TGTGCCAGCAGGCCCGAGGGTACAGTCTCCTACGAGCAGTACTTC
-	-	12	TRBV12-3/TRBV12-4	TRBJ2-1	CASSAQSKLQFF	TGTGCCAGCAGTGCCCAGTCCAAGTTGCAGTTCTTC
-	-	14	TRBV4-2	TRBJ1-4	CASSQGTYGEKLFF	TGTGCCAGCAGCCAAGGGACCTATGGGGAAAAACTGTTTTTT
-	TRBD2	14	TRBV7-2	TRBJ2-7	CASSSAGGPNEQYF	TGTGCCAGCAGCTCAGCGGGGGGGCCCAACGAGCAGTACTTC
few	-	14	TRBV6-5	TRBJ2-7	CASSYLDGPYEQYF	TGTGCCAGCAGTTACCTGGACGGACCCTACGAGCAGTACTTC
-	-	12	TRBV12-3/TRBV12-4	TRBJ1-5	CASRGRNQPQHF	TGTGCCAGCAGGGGTAGAAATCAGCCCCAGCATTTT
many	-	13	TRBV20-1	TRBJ1-2	CSARATANYGYTF	TGCAGTGCTAGAGCGACAGCTAACTATGGCTACACCTTC
many	TRBD1	17	TRBV7-2	TRBJ1-4	CASSLGDRVTTNEKLFF	TGTGCCAGCAGCTTAGGGGACAGGGTGACGACTAATGAAAAACTGTTTTTT
few	-	15	TRBV12-3/TRBV12-4	TRBJ1-5	CASSTAGISNQPQHF	TGTGCCAGCTCTACTGCGGGAATTAGCAATCAGCCCCAGCATTTT
many	TRBD2	15	TRBV27	TRBJ2-5	CASSFSGRVEETQYF	TGTGCCAGCAGTTTTAGCGGGAGAGTTGAAGAGACCCAGTACTTC
-	-	13	TRBV4-2	TRBJ2-1	CASSQEGYNEQFF	TGTGCCAGCAGCCAAGAAGGATACAATGAGCAGTTCTTC
-	-	12	TRBV20-1	TRBJ2-3	CSALENTDTQYF	TGCAGTGCCTTGGAAAACACAGATACGCAGTATTTT
-	-	13	TRBV12-3/TRBV12-4	TRBJ1-2	CASSRTSNYGYTF	TGTGCCAGCAGTAGGACCTCAAACTATGGCTACACCTTC
many	-	13	TRBV7-9	TRBJ2-1	CASSLGGPNEQFF	TGTGCCAGCAGCTTAGGAGGCCCCAATGAGCAGTTCTTC
many	-	14	TRBV5-1	TRBJ2-1	CASSLSGGYNEQFF	TGCGCCAGCAGCTTGTCCGGGGGCTACAATGAGCAGTTCTTC
many	-	12	TRBV12-3/TRBV12-4	TRBJ2-7	CASSFSTYEQYF	TGTGCCAGCAGTTTCTCCACCTACGAGCAGTACTTC
few	-	15	TRBV6-2/TRBV6-3	TRBJ2-7	CASSYPQVFSYEQYF	TGTGCCAGCAGTTACCCCCAGGTCTTCTCCTACGAGCAGTACTTC
many	TRBD2	15	TRBV12-3/TRBV12-4	TRBJ2-1	CASSRTSGSGGEQFF	TGTGCCAGCAGCCGAACTAGCGGGAGTGGTGGTGAGCAGTTCTTC
many	TRBD1	16	TRBV6-2/TRBV6-3	TRBJ1-1	CASSGPGQGRWTEAFF	TGTGCCAGCAGTGGGCCGGGACAGGGGAGGTGGACTGAAGCTTTCTTT
few	-	15	TRBV4-1	TRBJ1-2	CASSARGGPGYGYTF	TGCGCCAGCAGCGCCCGAGGGGGACCGGGCTATGGCTACACCTTC
-	-	16	TRBV10-3	TRBJ2-3	CAISEGGGIGTDTQYF	TGTGCCATCAGTGAGGGTGGCGGGATCGGCACAGATACGCAGTATTTT
few	-	14	TRBV7-2	TRBJ2-4	CASSVGQTKNIQYF	TGTGCCAGCAGCGTAGGACAGACCAAAAACATTCAGTACTTC
many	TRBD2	15	TRBV7-9	TRBJ2-3	CASSLRGGVADTQYF	TGTGCCAGCAGCTTGCGGGGGGGTGTAGCCGATACGCAGTATTTT
few	-	13	TRBV7-8	TRBJ2-2	CASSLGPAGELFF	TGTGCCAGCAGCTTAGGGCCCGCCGGGGAGCTGTTTTTT
many	-	15	TRBV27	TRBJ2-7	CASSPLGRGGYEQYF	TGTGCCAGCAGTCCCCTTGGAAGAGGGGGGTACGAGCAGTACTTC
many	TRBD1	15	TRBV7-9	TRBJ2-2	CASSLGDRVTGELFF	TGTGCCAGCAGCTTAGGGGACAGGGTCACCGGGGAGCTGTTTTTT
many	TRBD1	14	TRBV28	TRBJ2-3	CASSFRDSTDTQYF	TGTGCCAGCAGTTTCCGGGACAGTACAGATACGCAGTATTTT
many	TRBD2	16	TRBV29-1	TRBJ2-2	CSVKGTSGGNTGELFF	TGCAGCGTGAAGGGGACTAGCGGGGGGAACACCGGGGAGCTGTTTTTT
many	-	15	TRBV5-1	TRBJ2-5	CASSLDAGHQETQYF	TGCGCCAGCAGCTTGGATGCAGGCCACCAAGAGACCCAGTACTTC
-	-	19	TRBV11-2	TRBJ2-4	CASSPNHPGQTIAKNIQYF	TGTGCCAGCAGCCCAAACCACCCTGGACAGACTATAGCCAAAAACATTCAGTACTTC
few	-	12	TRBV20-1	TRBJ2-1	CSAPPRGGEQFF	TGCAGTGCTCCACCCAGGGGGGGGGAGCAGTTCTTC
many	-	11	TRBV7-9	TRBJ2-1	CASSLIDEQFF	TGTGCCAGCAGCTTGATAGATGAGCAGTTCTTC
many	-	13	TRBV10-3	TRBJ2-7	CATIPATYTEQYF	TGTGCAACAATCCCGGCTACCTACACGGAGCAGTACTTC
few	-	15	TRBV28	TRBJ2-2	CASLRGGPVSGELFF	TGTGCCAGCTTAAGAGGGGGGCCCGTGTCCGGGGAGCTGTTTTTT
-	-	12	TRBV9	TRBJ2-3	CASSVVSDTQYF	TGTGCCAGCAGCGTAGTCTCAGATACGCAGTATTTT
-	-	18	TRBV11-1	TRBJ2-7	CASSPFGGLAGLNSEQYF	TGTGCCAGCAGCCCCTTTGGGGGCCTCGCGGGCCTAAACAGCGAGCAGTACTTC